This T cell receptor beta chain came from a study of OX40 agonist ivuxolimab in advanced cancers. Study-wide background: Males comprised around 80% of the group, whose mean age was approximately 60 years (range about 20 to 85).

Trimming took off 4 bases at V and 7 bases at J, with 7 bases between the two ends. CDR3 length: 11 amino acids. Germline lookup yields CDR1 MNHEY and CDR2 SVGAGI. Clones were sequenced by immunoSEQ multiplex PCR, and TCRdb holds only the in-frame ones, with some missing. The repertoire consists of about 92,000 clones, with roughly 80% occurring once and the leading ten covering under 6.5%. V usage is TRBV6-5 and J usage is TRBJ2-5; tentative D call: TRBD2 (5 bases). Sequenced here: CD4+ or CD8+ T cells sorted from blood, sampled in a trial of the OX40 agonist ivuxolimab. This clonotype originated in an adult with an advanced solid tumor such as melanoma, head and neck, liver or kidney cancer. The CDR3 region has the DNA TGTGCCAGCAGTTCCCGGGGGACCCAGTACTTC. Its translation: CASSSRGTQYF.